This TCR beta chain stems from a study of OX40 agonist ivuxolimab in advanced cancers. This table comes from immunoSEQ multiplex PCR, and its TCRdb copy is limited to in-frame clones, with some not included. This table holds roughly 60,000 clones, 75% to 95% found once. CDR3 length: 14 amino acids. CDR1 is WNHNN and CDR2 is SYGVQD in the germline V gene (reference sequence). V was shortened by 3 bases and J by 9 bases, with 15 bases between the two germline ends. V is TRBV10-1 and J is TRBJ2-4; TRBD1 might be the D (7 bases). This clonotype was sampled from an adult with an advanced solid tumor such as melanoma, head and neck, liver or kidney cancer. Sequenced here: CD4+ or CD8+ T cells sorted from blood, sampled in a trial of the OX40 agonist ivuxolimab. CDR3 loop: CASSEGRTGGIQYF. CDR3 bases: TGCGCCAGCAGTGAAGGGAGGACAGGTGGCATTCAGTACTTC.